The subject of this entry is one TCR beta chain. Its antigen is still unknown. This specimen belongs to a study of cytomegalovirus exposure and HLA in healthy donors. Broader study findings: Common viral pathogens seemed to be connected with several of the most significant clusters, according to a later analysis. Reportedly, cytomegalovirus status was diagnosed with high sensitivity and specificity. Earlier analysis found most TCR beta V segments productive about 87% or about 30% of the time.

13 Jbeta primers and 60 Vbeta primers were used for the PCR. Profiled with immunoSEQ multiplex PCR; TCRdb holds only in-frame clones, not every one. Reported are about 51,000 clones; the ten largest clones contain 26%. The CDR3 totals 13 residues. Germline loops: CDR1 MDHEN, CDR2 SYDVKM. The junction had 5 bases not matched to a gene; V was cut back by 5 bases and J by 5 bases. The receptor was derived from a man aged 35-49 years in good health and CMV-seropositive. The sequencing sample was made of PBMCs. The chain uses TRBV28 and TRBJ2-5; 7 bases agree with TRBD2. The CDR3 loop reads CASSPWGGETQYF. In DNA form, the CDR3 reads TGTGCCAGCAGTCCGTGGGGAGGGGAGACCCAGTACTTC.